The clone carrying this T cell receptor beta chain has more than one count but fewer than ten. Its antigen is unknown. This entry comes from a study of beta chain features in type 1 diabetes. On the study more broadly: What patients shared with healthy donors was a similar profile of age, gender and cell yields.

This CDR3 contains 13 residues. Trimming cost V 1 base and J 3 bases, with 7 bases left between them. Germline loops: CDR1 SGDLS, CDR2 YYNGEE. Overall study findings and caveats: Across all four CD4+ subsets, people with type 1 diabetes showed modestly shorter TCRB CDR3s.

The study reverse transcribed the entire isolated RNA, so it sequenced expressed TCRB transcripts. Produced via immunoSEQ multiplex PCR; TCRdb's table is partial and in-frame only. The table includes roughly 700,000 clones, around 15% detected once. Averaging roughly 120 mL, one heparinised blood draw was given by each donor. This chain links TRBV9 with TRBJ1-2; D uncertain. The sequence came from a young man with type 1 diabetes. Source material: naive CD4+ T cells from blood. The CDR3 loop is CASSVTQDYGYTF. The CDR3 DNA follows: TGTGCCAGCAGCGTAACCCAGGACTATGGCTACACCTTC.